This T cell receptor (beta chain) is from a study of T cell responses to AZD1222 COVID-19 vaccine. Study results and limitations: Most donors were white British and more were female, and clonal diversity was possibly underestimated. Regions 160-218 and 743-854 dominated among vaccine-associated CD4 TCRs spanning spike.

Generated by immunoSEQ multiplex PCR, the TCRdb table keeps only in-frame clones and is missing some. The sample gives 150,000 or so clones, around 93% of which show up once; 1.5% to 2% is in the top ten. Remarks on this clone: Antigen specificity is unknown.

CDR3 size: 13 residues. V dropped 5 bases and J dropped 4 bases, with 9 bases sitting between them. Germline values: CDR1 SGHTA, CDR2 FQGTGA. This sequence was found in an adult in good health. The chain couples TRBV7-3 to TRBJ2-1; a weak D match, TRBD1 (6 bases). This specimen was peripheral blood, taken on day 0 of AZD1222 vaccination. For the CDR3, the DNA is TGTGCCAGCAGCCTTGGACAGTACAATGAGCAGTTCTTC. It translates to CASSLGQYNEQFF.